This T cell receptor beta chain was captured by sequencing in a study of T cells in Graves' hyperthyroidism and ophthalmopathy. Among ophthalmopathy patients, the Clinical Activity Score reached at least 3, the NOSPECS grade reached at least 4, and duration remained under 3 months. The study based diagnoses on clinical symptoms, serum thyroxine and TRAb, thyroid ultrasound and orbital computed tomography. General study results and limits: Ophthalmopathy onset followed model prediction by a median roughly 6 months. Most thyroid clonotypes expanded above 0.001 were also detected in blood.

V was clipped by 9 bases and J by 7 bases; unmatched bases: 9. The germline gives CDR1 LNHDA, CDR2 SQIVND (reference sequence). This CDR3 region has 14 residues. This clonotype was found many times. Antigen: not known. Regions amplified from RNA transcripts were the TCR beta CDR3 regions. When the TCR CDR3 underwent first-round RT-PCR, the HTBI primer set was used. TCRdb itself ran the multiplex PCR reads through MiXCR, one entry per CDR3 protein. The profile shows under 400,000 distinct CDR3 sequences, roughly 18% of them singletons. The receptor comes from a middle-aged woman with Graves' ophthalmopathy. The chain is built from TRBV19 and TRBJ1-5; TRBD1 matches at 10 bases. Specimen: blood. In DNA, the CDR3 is TGTGCCAGCAGGGGACAGGGGTGGGAGCAGCCCCAGCATTTT. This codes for CASRGQGWEQPQHF.